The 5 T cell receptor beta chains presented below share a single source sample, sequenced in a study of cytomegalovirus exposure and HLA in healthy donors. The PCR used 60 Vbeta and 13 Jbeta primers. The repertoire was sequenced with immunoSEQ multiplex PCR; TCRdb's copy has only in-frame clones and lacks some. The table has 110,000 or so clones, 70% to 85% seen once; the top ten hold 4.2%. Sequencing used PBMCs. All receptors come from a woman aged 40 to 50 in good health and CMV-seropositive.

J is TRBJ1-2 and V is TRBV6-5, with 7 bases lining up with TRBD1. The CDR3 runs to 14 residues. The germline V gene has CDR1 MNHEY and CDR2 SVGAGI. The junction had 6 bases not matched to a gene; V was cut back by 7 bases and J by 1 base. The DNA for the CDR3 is TGTGCCAGCACCAAGGGGGCAGGTAACTATGGCTACACCTTC. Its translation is CASTKGAGNYGYTF.

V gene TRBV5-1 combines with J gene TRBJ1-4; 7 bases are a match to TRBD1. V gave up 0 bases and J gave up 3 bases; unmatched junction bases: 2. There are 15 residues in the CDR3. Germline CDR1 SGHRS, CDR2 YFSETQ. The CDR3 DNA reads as TGCGCCAGCAGCTTGGGGGACAGAGCTAATGAAAAACTGTTTTTT. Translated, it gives CASSLGDRANEKLFF. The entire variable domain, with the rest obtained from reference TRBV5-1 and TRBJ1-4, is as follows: KAGVTQTPRYLIKTRGQQVTLSCSPISGHRSVSWYQQTPGQGLQFLFEYFSETQRNKGNFPGRFSGRQFSNSRSEMNVSTLELGDSALYLCASSLGDRANEKLFFGSGTQLSVL.

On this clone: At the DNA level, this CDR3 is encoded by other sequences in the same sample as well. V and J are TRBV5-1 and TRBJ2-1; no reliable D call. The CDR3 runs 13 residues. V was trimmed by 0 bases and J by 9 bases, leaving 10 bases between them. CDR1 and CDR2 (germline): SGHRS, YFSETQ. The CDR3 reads CASSLAPGGEQFF. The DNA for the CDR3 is TGCGCCAGCAGCTTGGCTCCGGGTGGTGAGCAGTTCTTC.

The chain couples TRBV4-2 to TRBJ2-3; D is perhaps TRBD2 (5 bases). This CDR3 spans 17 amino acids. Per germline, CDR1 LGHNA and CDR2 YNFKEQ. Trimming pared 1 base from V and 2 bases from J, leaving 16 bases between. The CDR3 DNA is TGTGCCAGCAGCCAAGGTGGCGGTCGGGGAAACACAGATACGCAGTATTTT. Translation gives CASSQGGGRGNTDTQYF.

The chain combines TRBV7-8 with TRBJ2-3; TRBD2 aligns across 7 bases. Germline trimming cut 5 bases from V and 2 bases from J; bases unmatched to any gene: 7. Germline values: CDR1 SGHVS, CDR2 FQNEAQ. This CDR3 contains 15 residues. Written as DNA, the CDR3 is TGTGCCAGCAGCCCCGCGGGGGTCCTCACAGATACGCAGTATTTT. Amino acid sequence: CASSPAGVLTDTQYF.